Below, 19 T cell receptor beta chains from the same sample are listed, as sequenced in a study of beta chain features in type 1 diabetes. Every bit of the isolated RNA underwent reverse transcription, so sequencing read expressed TCRB transcripts. Assay used: immunoSEQ multiplex PCR; TCRdb lists only in-frame clones, some missing. The profile shows tens of thousands of clones, 30% to 40% of them singletons. What was sequenced was stem cell memory CD4+ T cells from blood. These receptors were collected from a woman younger than 35 in good health.

V and J are TRBV7-9 and TRBJ2-1; 11 bases agree with TRBD1. Germline loops: CDR1 SEHNR, CDR2 FQNEAQ (reference sequence). The CDR3 contains 15 residues. Germline trimming cut 5 bases from V and 7 bases from J; bases unmatched to any gene: 7. In nucleotides, the CDR3 is TGTGCCAGCAGCCTCCCGGACAGGGGGCAAAATGAGCAGTTCTTC. As protein: CASSLPDRGQNEQFF.

The V gene is TRBV30, the J gene TRBJ1-1; D perhaps matches TRBD1 (5 bases). Germline lookup yields CDR1 GTSNPN and CDR2 SVGIG (reference sequence). The CDR3 length is 15 residues. Deletions cut 2 bases from V and 0 bases from J, with 13 bases between. CDR3 DNA sequence: TGTGCCTGGAGTCCCCTGACAGCCCTGAACACTGAAGCTTTCTTT. Amino acids: CAWSPLTALNTEAFF.

This chain joins TRBV30 and TRBJ1-4; D gene unclear. Germline CDR1 reads GTSNPN; CDR2 reads SVGIG (reference sequence). The length of the CDR3 is 13 residues. The V end was cut by 1 base, the J end by 7 bases, with 10 bases between. The CDR3 region is CAWSGGGGEKLFF. The CDR3 nucleotides read TGTGCCTGGAGTGGAGGCGGCGGTGAAAAACTGTTTTTT. The full variable domain, with the rest looked up from reference TRBV30 and TRBJ1-4, is SQTIHQWPATLVQPVGSPLSLECTVEGTSNPNLYWYRQAAGRGLQLLFYSVGIGQISSEVPQNLSASRPQDRQFILSSKKLLLSDSGFYLCAWSGGGGEKLFFGSGTQLSVL.

The table lists this clone with a few counts. The chain couples TRBV7-3 to TRBJ2-1; 8 bases align to TRBD1. V lost 4 bases to trimming and J lost 8 bases; unmatched junction nucleotides: 10. Per germline, CDR1 SGHTA and CDR2 FQGTGA. The CDR3 covers 15 residues. The CDR3 protein is CASSSRQGRMDEQFF. The DNA of the CDR3 is TGTGCCAGCAGCTCACGACAGGGGAGAATGGATGAGCAGTTCTTC.

This chain joins TRBV5-8 and TRBJ2-7; 8 nucleotides align to TRBD1. With V trimmed by 4 bases and J by 5 bases, 8 bases remained unmatched. The CDR3 covers 14 residues. Per germline, CDR1 SGHTS and CDR2 YDEGEE. CDR3 residues: CASSHRDRRDEQYF. CDR3 nucleotide sequence: TGTGCCAGCAGCCACCGGGACAGGAGGGACGAGCAGTACTTC.

This clone has more than one count but fewer than ten. The rearrangement links TRBV5-1 to TRBJ2-7; D is perhaps TRBD1 (6 bases). Germline V gene data show CDR1 as SGHRS and CDR2 as YFSETQ. The V end was cut by 4 bases, the J end by 3 bases, with 17 bases between. This CDR3 has 15 amino acids. CDR3 in DNA: TGCGCCAGCAGCCTGGGGGCCTCCCTTGACTACGAGCAGTACTTC. Residues: CASSLGASLDYEQYF.

This clone showed up just a few times. This chain connects TRBV2 to TRBJ2-7, with D possibly being TRBD2 (5 bases). The ends were cut back, 5 bases at V and 2 bases at J, with 16 bases in the middle. The CDR3 runs to 15 residues. Germline lookup yields CDR1 SNHLY and CDR2 FYNNEI. The CDR3 is CASSTYSAGPYEQYF. CDR3 sequence (DNA): TGTGCCAGCAGTACTTACAGCGCGGGTCCCTACGAGCAGTACTTC.

This clone occurred once. The chain recombines TRBV6-5 with TRBJ1-1; TRBD1 matches at 9 bases. V lost 8 bases and J lost 4; bases outside the gene matches: 8. This CDR3 comprises 14 residues. In germline, CDR1 is MNHEY, CDR2 SVGAGI. CDR3 amino acids: CASGWDRVSTEAFF. In nucleotides, the CDR3 is TGTGCCAGCGGCTGGGACAGGGTTAGCACTGAAGCTTTCTTT.

This rearrangement joins TRBV6-1 to TRBJ2-1; the D is unclear. V was shortened by 6 bases and J by 6 bases, with 6 bases between the two germline ends. Germline CDR1 is MNHNS and CDR2 is SASEGT. This CDR3 spans 11 amino acids. CDR3 sequence: CASREANEQFF. As DNA, the CDR3 is TGTGCCAGCAGAGAGGCCAATGAGCAGTTCTTC.

The V and J genes are TRBV30 and TRBJ1-2; 7 bases align to TRBD1. The germline V gene has CDR1 GTSNPN and CDR2 SVGIG (reference sequence). Trimming at V came to 3 bases and at J to 4 bases, leaving 2 bases not matched to a gene. The length of the CDR3 is 12 residues. The DNA for the CDR3 is TGTGCCTGGAGCGGGACAGCCTATGGCTACACCTTC. This translates into CAWSGTAYGYTF.

This sequence joins TRBV7-3 and TRBJ1-2; 7 nucleotides align to TRBD1. The CDR3 sequence is 16 residues long. Trimming took 5 bases from V and 2 from J; bases not matched to a gene: 11. Germline V gene sequence: CDR1 SGHTA, CDR2 FQGTGA. The DNA for the CDR3 is TGTGCCAGCAGCCCAAACACCGGGACAGTGAACTATGGCTACACCTTC. Protein sequence: CASSPNTGTVNYGYTF.

The rearrangement joins TRBV7-9 to TRBJ2-5; D might be TRBD2 (6 bases). Looked up from germline, CDR1 is SEHNR and CDR2 is FQNEAQ (reference sequence). V lost 6 bases and J lost 0, with 11 bases in between. This CDR3 is built from 14 residues. DNA of the CDR3: TGTGCCAGCAGTCCGGGGAGGTACCAAGAGACCCAGTACTTC. Translated, it gives CASSPGRYQETQYF.

The V gene is TRBV5-1, the J gene TRBJ2-7; D perhaps matches TRBD1 (7 bases). Trimming pared 1 base from V and 0 bases from J, leaving 20 bases between. This CDR3 region has 18 residues. Germline assignment: CDR1 SGHRS and CDR2 YFSETQ. The CDR3: CASSLSLGGQRYSYEQYF. CDR3 in DNA: TGCGCCAGCAGCTTGTCCTTGGGGGGACAGCGATACTCCTACGAGCAGTACTTC. Variable domain in full (rest from reference TRBV5-1 and TRBJ2-7): KAGVTQTPRYLIKTRGQQVTLSCSPISGHRSVSWYQQTPGQGLQFLFEYFSETQRNKGNFPGRFSGRQFSNSRSEMNVSTLELGDSALYLCASSLSLGGQRYSYEQYFGPGTRLTVT.

The chain links TRBV2 to TRBJ2-3, with 8 bases lining up with TRBD2. This CDR3 comprises 14 residues. Germline loops: CDR1 SNHLY, CDR2 FYNNEI. Trimming removed 6 bases from V and 5 bases from J; junction bases left unmatched: 7. The CDR3 nucleotides read TGTGCCAGCAGGGTTAGCGGGACACTAGATACGCAGTATTTT. Protein sequence: CASRVSGTLDTQYF. The full variable domain, completed using reference TRBV2 and TRBJ2-3, is EPEVTQTPSHQVTQMGQEVILRCVPISNHLYFYWYRQILGQKVEFLVSFYNNEISEKSEIFDDQFSVERPDGSNFTLKIRSTKLEDSAMYFCASRVSGTLDTQYFGPGTRLTVL.

This clone was seen only a few times. The rearrangement joins TRBV7-2 to TRBJ1-1; D perhaps matches TRBD1 (6 bases). This CDR3 has 15 amino acids. CDR1 is SGHTA, CDR2 FQGNSA, per germline. Trimming took off 6 bases at V and 0 bases at J, with 14 bases between the two ends. CDR3 bases: TGTGCCAGCAGTCCGAACAGGGCCCTGAACACTGAAGCTTTCTTT. It translates to CASSPNRALNTEAFF.

The rearrangement uses TRBV5-5 and TRBJ2-2; 8 nucleotides match TRBD2. The CDR3 extends over 14 amino acids. After removal of 6 bases from V and 0 bases from J, the junction contained 1 base not matched to a gene. Germline values: CDR1 SGHKS, CDR2 YYEKEE (reference sequence). In DNA form, the CDR3 reads TGTGCCAGCATGCGGGGGGCGAACACCGGGGAGCTGTTTTTT. It codes for CASMRGANTGELFF. The full variable domain, its missing parts supplied by reference TRBV5-5 and TRBJ2-2, is DAGVTQSPTHLIKTRGQQVTLRCSPISGHKSVSWYQQVLGQGPQFIFQYYEKEERGRGNFPDRFSARQFPNYSSELNVNALLLGDSALYLCASMRGANTGELFFGEGSRLTVL.

This clone was detected a few times. The chain has TRBV6-5 and TRBJ2-3, with 10 bases aligning to TRBD1. J was trimmed by 8 bases and V by 6 bases; bases with no gene match: 8. The CDR3 runs 14 residues. CDR1 and CDR2 (germline): MNHEY, SVGAGI. Written as DNA, the CDR3 is TGTGCCAGCAGCCTGGGACAGGGGCGGAGTACGCAGTATTTT. Its protein product is CASSLGQGRSTQYF.

The J gene is TRBJ2-7, the V gene TRBV30, with D possibly matching TRBD1 (6 bases). Per the germline V gene, CDR1 is GTSNPN and CDR2 is SVGIG (reference sequence). This CDR3 contains 13 residues. Trimming shortened V by 3 bases and J by 2 bases, and 11 bases separated the two germline ends. The DNA of the CDR3 is TGTGCCTGGAGCAAGACAGGAGCCTACGAGCAGTACTTC. As protein: CAWSKTGAYEQYF. Filled out from reference TRBV30 and TRBJ2-7, the complete variable domain reads SQTIHQWPATLVQPVGSPLSLECTVEGTSNPNLYWYRQAAGRGLQLLFYSVGIGQISSEVPQNLSASRPQDRQFILSSKKLLLSDSGFYLCAWSKTGAYEQYFGPGTRLTVT.

V usage is TRBV15 and J usage is TRBJ2-2; the match to TRBD1 covers 10 bases. The CDR3 totals 16 residues. Germline loops: CDR1 LNHNV, CDR2 YYDKDF (reference sequence). V lost 0 bases to trimming and J lost 7 bases; unmatched junction nucleotides: 5. CDR3 nucleotide sequence: TGTGCCACCAGCAGAGATCGACAGGGGGCGGGCGGGGAGCTGTTTTTT. Its protein product is CATSRDRQGAGGELFF.